These 17 T cell receptor beta chains share one sample of origin, sequenced in a study of blood T cell repertoires in COVID-19. Profiling relied on immunoSEQ multiplex PCR, and the TCRdb table lists in-frame clones only, not all of them. This table has 100,000 to 150,000 clones, 85% to 90% appearing once. Sequencing used peripheral blood. The receptor source for this set is a man aged 45-65 years with active or convalescent COVID-19.

The chain employs TRBV4-1 and TRBJ1-5; D is unresolved. The V gene lost 1 base and the J gene lost 3 bases, with 13 bases spanning the gap. The CDR3 is 16 residues long. Germline CDR1 MGHRA, CDR2 YSYEKL. The chain's CDR3 is CASSQGLGDINQPQHF. The DNA of the CDR3 is TGCGCCAGCAGCCAAGGATTAGGAGATATCAATCAGCCCCAGCATTTT.

This chain links TRBV6-2 or TRBV6-3 with TRBJ2-3, with TRBD2 matching over 10 bases. The germline V gene has CDR1 MNHEY and CDR2 SVGEGT. Germline trimming cut 5 bases from V and 7 bases from J; bases unmatched to any gene: 6. This CDR3 is built from 14 residues. The CDR3 nucleotides are TGTGCCAGCAGTCAAGCTAGCGGGAGCTATACGCAGTATTTT. Its protein product is CASSQASGSYTQYF.

CDR3 DNA sequence: TGTGCCAGCAGTGAAGACGGGGGTTGGGGTGCCCAGTACTTC. As protein: CASSEDGGWGAQYF. This chain links TRBV6-1 with TRBJ2-5; the D gene is possibly TRBD2 (6 bases). Germline V gene sequence: CDR1 MNHNS, CDR2 SASEGT. The V end was cut by 1 base, the J end by 9 bases, with 15 bases between. CDR3 length equals 14 residues.

The chain is built from TRBV5-4 and TRBJ1-3; 7 bases align to TRBD1. The V and J ends lost 4 bases and 4 bases, in that order; junction bases with no gene match: 5. CDR1 is SGHNT, CDR2 YYREEE, per germline (reference sequence). The CDR3 has 14 amino acids. CDR3 DNA sequence: TGTGCCAGCAGCCTGACAGGGTCAGGAAACACCATATATTTT. Translated, it gives CASSLTGSGNTIYF.

V is TRBV5-6 and J is TRBJ1-1; D is uncertain. The CDR3 is 18 residues long. CDR1 is SGHDT and CDR2 is YYEEEE in the germline V gene. With 4 bases removed from V and 1 base from J, the gap between germline ends came to 23 bases. Written as DNA, the CDR3 is TGTGCCAGCAGCCGGAGAATGGGTCCTCCGGGTTCGAACACTGAAGCTTTCTTT. Translated: CASSRRMGPPGSNTEAFF.

The chain combines TRBV7-8 with TRBJ2-2; D unresolved. Germline V gene sequence: CDR1 SGHVS, CDR2 FQNEAQ. The CDR3 is 14 residues long. V was shortened by 2 bases and J by 0 bases, with 4 bases between the two germline ends. This chain's CDR3 is CASSLSSNTGELFF. The CDR3 nucleotides read TGTGCCAGCAGCTTATCTTCGAACACCGGGGAGCTGTTTTTT.

The rearrangement links TRBV10-3 to TRBJ1-2; D is unresolved. Germline-derived CDR1 and CDR2 are ENHRY and SYGVKD. The ends were cut back, 8 bases at V and 4 bases at J, with 14 bases in the middle. This CDR3 contains 13 residues. The CDR3 bases are TGTGCCATCGTACCGGAGCGGGGCTATGGCTACACCTTC. This sequence encodes CAIVPERGYGYTF.

J is TRBJ2-4 and V is TRBV7-6; maybe TRBD2 (5 bases). Germline V gives CDR1 SGHVS, CDR2 FNYEAQ. The CDR3 runs 16 residues. V gave up 3 bases and J gave up 6 bases, with 18 bases separating them. Here the CDR3 reads CASSFGSGPAGNIQYF. CDR3 nucleotides: TGTGCCAGCAGCTTCGGTTCCGGGCCCGCGGGAAACATTCAGTACTTC. Full variable domain (outside the CDR3, taken from reference TRBV7-6 and TRBJ2-4): GAGVSQSPRYKVTKRGQDVALRCDPISGHVSLYWYRQALGQGPEFLTYFNYEAQQDKSGLPNDRFSAERPEGSISTLTIQRTEQRDSAMYRCASSFGSGPAGNIQYFGAGTRLSVL.

The rearrangement joins TRBV7-6 to TRBJ1-3; D gene ambiguous. CDR1 is SGHVS and CDR2 is FNYEAQ in the germline V gene. V was cut by 1 base and J by 8 bases, with 12 bases left in between. CDR3 length equals 14 residues. The CDR3 loop is CASSLGYSMDTIYF. CDR3 in DNA: TGTGCCAGCAGCTTAGGTTACAGTATGGACACCATATATTTT.

The V and J genes are TRBV7-8 and TRBJ1-5, with a possible D match to TRBD1 (5 bases). From germline, CDR1 is SGHVS and CDR2 FQNEAQ. V lost 6 bases, J lost 0 bases, and 12 bases lay in between. CDR3 length: 15 amino acids. CDR3 nucleotide sequence: TGTGCCAGCAGGCGGGGGGTGGTTAGCAATCAGCCCCAGCATTTT. The encoded protein is CASRRGVVSNQPQHF. The whole variable domain, remainder taken from reference TRBV7-8 and TRBJ1-5, is GAGVSQSPRYKVAKRGQDVALRCDPISGHVSLFWYQQALGQGPEFLTYFQNEAQLDKSGLPSDRFFAERPEGSVSTLKIQRTQQEDSAVYLCASRRGVVSNQPQHFGDGTRLSIL.

V usage is TRBV15 and J usage is TRBJ2-5, with D perhaps TRBD2 (6 bases). Per the germline V gene, CDR1 is LNHNV and CDR2 is YYDKDF (reference sequence). The CDR3 contains 16 residues. V lost 1 base and J lost 5, with 17 bases in between. In DNA form, the CDR3 reads TGTGCCACCAGCAGAGCAGGGACTTCGGGGTGGGAGACCCAGTACTTC. Its protein product is CATSRAGTSGWETQYF.

The chain carries TRBV29-1 and TRBJ2-5; 12 bases map to TRBD2. The CDR3 length is 18 residues. V trimming: 6 bases; J trimming: 2 bases; junction bases outside the gene matches: 16. The germline gives CDR1 SQVTM, CDR2 ANQGSEA. CDR3 protein: CSVGRTSGALAWQETQYF. DNA for the CDR3: TGCAGCGTCGGCCGGACTAGCGGGGCCCTGGCTTGGCAAGAGACCCAGTACTTC.

This clone was counted only a few times. V is TRBV28 and J is TRBJ1-5; 10 positions match TRBD1. Germline V gene sequence: CDR1 MDHEN, CDR2 SYDVKM. The CDR3 totals 15 residues. V shed 5 bases and J 4 bases; nucleotides not matched to a gene: 5. This chain's CDR3 is CASSAGTGVNQPQHF. Written as DNA, the CDR3 is TGTGCCAGCAGTGCCGGGACAGGGGTTAATCAGCCCCAGCATTTT. The full variable domain, completed using reference TRBV28 and TRBJ1-5, is DVKVTQSSRYLVKRTGEKVFLECVQDMDHENMFWYRQDPGLGLRLIYFSYDVKMKEKGDIPEGYSVSREKKERFSLILESASTNQTSMYLCASSAGTGVNQPQHFGDGTRLSIL.

This clone showed up just a few times. This same CDR3 is encoded by further DNA sequences in the sample. The chain uses TRBV19 and TRBJ1-1, with D unresolved. From germline, CDR1 is LNHDA and CDR2 SQIVND (reference sequence). With 4 bases removed from V and 2 bases from J, the gap between germline ends came to 8 bases. The CDR3 is 13 amino acids. Here the CDR3 DNA reads TGTGCCAGTAGTACACAAAGAAACACTGAAGCTTTCTTT. Its translation: CASSTQRNTEAFF.

This clone was counted a single time. V usage is TRBV28 and J usage is TRBJ1-5; the match to TRBD1 covers 10 bases. The CDR3 has 13 residues. Germline CDR1 reads MDHEN; CDR2 reads SYDVKM. With 10 bases clipped from V and 6 bases from J, the junction kept 6 bases outside the gene matches. CDR3 in DNA: TGTGCCACCGTGACAGGGGGCGTTCAGCCCCAGCATTTT. Encoded protein: CATVTGGVQPQHF.

The chain uses TRBV28 and TRBJ2-1; D perhaps matches TRBD1 (6 bases). Germline V gene data show CDR1 as MDHEN and CDR2 as SYDVKM. This CDR3 region has 13 residues. V was pared by 7 bases and J by 3 bases, with 10 bases between. For the CDR3, the DNA is TGTGCCAGCACAGGGGTTGACTACAATGAGCAGTTCTTC. Amino acid sequence: CASTGVDYNEQFF. Filled out from reference TRBV28 and TRBJ2-1, the complete variable domain reads DVKVTQSSRYLVKRTGEKVFLECVQDMDHENMFWYRQDPGLGLRLIYFSYDVKMKEKGDIPEGYSVSREKKERFSLILESASTNQTSMYLCASTGVDYNEQFFGPGTRLTVL.

The V call is TRBV6-6, the J call TRBJ1-2; D gene ambiguous. The CDR3 consists of 13 residues. Trimming removed 3 bases at V and 8 bases at J, with 13 bases between. Looked up from germline, CDR1 is MNHNY and CDR2 is SVGAGI (reference sequence). In DNA, the CDR3 is TGTGCCAGCAGTTATCTCCTCGGGGAAGGCTACACCTTC. Amino acid sequence: CASSYLLGEGYTF.